This entry concerns a single T cell receptor (beta chain). Its specificity is unknown. Clones were read by immunoSEQ multiplex PCR, and TCRdb kept only the in-frame ones, dropping some. The table records 110,000 to 150,000 clones, 85% to 95% of them present only once. CDR3 size: 19 residues. Germline lookup yields CDR1 LGHNA and CDR2 YNFKEQ. With V trimmed by 0 bases and J by 3 bases, 17 bases remained unmatched. The data originate from a study of T cell responses to AZD1222 COVID-19 vaccine. Notes on the study in general: Among AZD1222 vaccinees, only five to seven were seropositive at baseline. Once two AZD1222 doses were given, Spike-specific TCR breadth and depth went up. Repertoires were obtained only post-peak T cell response. Regions left unmutated in variants are reportedly the target of nearly half of spike-specific TCRs.

The material sequenced was peripheral blood, taken after recovery from COVID-19. This receptor was obtained from an adult who had recovered from COVID-19. This sequence joins TRBV4-2 and TRBJ2-7; 7 positions agree with TRBD1. The chain's CDR3 is CASSQDPHQGDSWSYEQYF. Here the CDR3 DNA reads TGTGCCAGCAGCCAAGATCCCCATCAGGGGGACAGTTGGAGCTACGAGCAGTACTTC.